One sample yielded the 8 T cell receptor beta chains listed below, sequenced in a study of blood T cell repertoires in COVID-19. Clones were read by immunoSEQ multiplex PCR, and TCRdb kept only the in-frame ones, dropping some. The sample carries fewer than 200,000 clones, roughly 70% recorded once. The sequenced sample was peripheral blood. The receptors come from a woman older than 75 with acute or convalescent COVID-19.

Here the CDR3 reads CASSNVRGQVTQYF. The CDR3 bases are TGTGCCAGCAGTAACGTTAGGGGGCAGGTGACCCAGTACTTC. The J gene is TRBJ2-5, the V gene TRBV6-2 or TRBV6-3; 7 positions match TRBD1. Germline V gene data show CDR1 as MNHEY and CDR2 as SVGEGT. The trim removed 5 bases at V and 7 bases at J, leaving 10 bases unmatched. The CDR3 has 14 amino acids.

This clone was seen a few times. CDR3 DNA: TGTGCCAGCAGGGACTCTAATTCACCCCTCCACTTT. As protein: CASRDSNSPLHF. The chain couples TRBV2 to TRBJ1-6; the D is unclear. In germline, CDR1 is SNHLY, CDR2 FYNNEI. This CDR3 contains 12 residues. The germline V and J ends were trimmed by 6 bases and 6 bases, with 6 bases remaining between them.

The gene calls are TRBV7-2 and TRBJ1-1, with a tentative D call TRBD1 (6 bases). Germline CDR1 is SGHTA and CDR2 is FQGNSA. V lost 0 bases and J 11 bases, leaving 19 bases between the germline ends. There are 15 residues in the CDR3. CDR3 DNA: TGTGCCAGCAGCTTAGCGGGGGGGCCCGAACGAAGGGCTTTCTTT. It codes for CASSLAGGPERRAFF.

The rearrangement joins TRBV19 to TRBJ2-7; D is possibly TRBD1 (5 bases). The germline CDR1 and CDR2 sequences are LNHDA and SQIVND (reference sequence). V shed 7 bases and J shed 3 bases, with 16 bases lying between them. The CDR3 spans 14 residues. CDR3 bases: TGTGCCAGTAATGTGCGGAAGGGGAACTACGAGCAGTACTTC. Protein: CASNVRKGNYEQYF.

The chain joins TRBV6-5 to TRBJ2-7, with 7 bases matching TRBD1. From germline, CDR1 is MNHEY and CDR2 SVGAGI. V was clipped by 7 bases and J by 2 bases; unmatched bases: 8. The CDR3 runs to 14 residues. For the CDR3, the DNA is TGTGCCAGCACGCGACAGGGAAGCGCCTACGAGCAGTACTTC. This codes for CASTRQGSAYEQYF.

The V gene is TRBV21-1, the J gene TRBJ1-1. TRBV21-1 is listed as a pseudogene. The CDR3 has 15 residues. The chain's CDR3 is CASSRASRGGTEAFF. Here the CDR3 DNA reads TGTGCCAGCAGCAGGGCCAGCCGGGGTGGCACTGAAGCTTTCTTT.

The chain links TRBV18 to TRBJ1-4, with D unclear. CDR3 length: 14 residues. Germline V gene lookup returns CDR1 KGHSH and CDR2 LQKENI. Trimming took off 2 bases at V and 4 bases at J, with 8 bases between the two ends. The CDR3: CASSPGLNNEKLFF. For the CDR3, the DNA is TGTGCCAGCTCACCAGGGCTGAATAATGAAAAACTGTTTTTT.

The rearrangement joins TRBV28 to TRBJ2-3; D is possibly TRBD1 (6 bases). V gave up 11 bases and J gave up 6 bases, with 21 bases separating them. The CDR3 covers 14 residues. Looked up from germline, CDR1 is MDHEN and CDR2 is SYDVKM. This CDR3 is CAVPGGGVGDTQYF. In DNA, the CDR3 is TGTGCCGTGCCTGGGGGCGGCGTAGGGGATACGCAGTATTTT.